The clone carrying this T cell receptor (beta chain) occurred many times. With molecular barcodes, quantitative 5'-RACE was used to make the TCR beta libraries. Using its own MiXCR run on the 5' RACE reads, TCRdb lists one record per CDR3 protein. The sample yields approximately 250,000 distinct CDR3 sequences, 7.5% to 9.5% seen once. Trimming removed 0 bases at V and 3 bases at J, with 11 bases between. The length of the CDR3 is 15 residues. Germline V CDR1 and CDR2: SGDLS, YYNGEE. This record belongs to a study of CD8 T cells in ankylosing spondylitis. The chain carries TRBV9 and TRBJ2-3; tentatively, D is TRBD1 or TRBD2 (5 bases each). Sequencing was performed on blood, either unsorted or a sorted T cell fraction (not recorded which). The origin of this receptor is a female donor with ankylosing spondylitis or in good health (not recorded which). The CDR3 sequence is CASSVAGTGTDTQYF. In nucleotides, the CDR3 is TGTGCCAGCAGCGTAGCGGGGACGGGGACAGATACGCAGTATTTT.